This T cell receptor beta chain was profiled in a study of neurological immune-mediated disorders. Time point here: technical triplicate 1. J gave up 0 bases and V 4 bases, and 5 bases lay outside the gene matches. The CDR3 runs 15 residues. CDR1 is MNHEY, CDR2 SMNVEV, per germline (reference sequence). The cDNA was synthesized by means of template-switch 5'RACE, which was carried out with 10-nucleotide random UMIs. TCRdb re-analysed the 5' RACE reads in MiXCR, keeping a single row per CDR3 protein. The data show fewer than 45,000 distinct CDR3 sequences, 11% seen once. Sequences were obtained from PBMCs. The TCR was taken from a man aged 60-69 years with HTLV-1-associated myelopathy (HAM/TSP). The gene calls are TRBV27 and TRBJ2-7; 8 positions match TRBD2. In nucleotides, the CDR3 is TGTGCCAGCAGTTCCGGGAGGGCCAGCTCCTACGAGCAGTACTTC. This translates into CASSSGRASSYEQYF.